The entry below describes one T cell receptor beta chain. The antigen is not known. Graves' hyperthyroidism was deemed stable given no ophthalmopathy progression within 18 months. Newly diagnosed hyperthyroidism, duration under 2 months, in patients aged 18 to 65. RNA transcripts were the template for amplifying TCR beta CDR3 regions. Primed by the HTBI set, a first-round RT-PCR was run on the TCR CDR3. TCRdb reanalysed the multiplex PCR reads using MiXCR and keeps one entry per CDR3 protein. The sample yields roughly 350,000 distinct CDR3 sequences, roughly 13% seen once. This entry belongs to a study of T cells in Graves' hyperthyroidism and ophthalmopathy. Broader study findings: Ophthalmopathy and stable hyperthyroidism were separated by a 13 V-J model.

This CDR3 comprises 16 residues. Germline V lookup: CDR1 LGHDT, CDR2 YNNKEL (reference sequence). Germline trimming cut 8 bases from V and 7 bases from J; bases unmatched to any gene: 12. The V gene is TRBV3-1, the J gene TRBJ2-5; 14 bases agree with TRBD2. This TCR derives from a woman aged 25 to 39 with Graves' hyperthyroidism. Material for sequencing was blood. The DNA of the CDR3 is TGTGCCAGCGGGGGACTAGCGGGAGTAGCAAGAGGGACCCAGTACTTC. Translated: CASGGLAGVARGTQYF.